Below are 22 T cell receptor beta chains sequenced from a single sample in a study of blood T cell repertoires in COVID-19. Profiling relied on immunoSEQ multiplex PCR, and the TCRdb table lists in-frame clones only, not all of them. This table holds about 120,000 clones, approximately 88% found once. Material for sequencing was peripheral blood. All receptors derive from a man aged 50 to 60 with acute or convalescent COVID-19.

This chain connects TRBV6-5 to TRBJ2-7, with 8 nucleotides matching TRBD2. Per the germline V gene, CDR1 is MNHEY and CDR2 is SVGAGI. Trimming at V came to 0 bases and at J to 7 bases, leaving 5 bases not matched to a gene. The CDR3 has 14 amino acids. The CDR3 spells CASSYSSGGVEQYF. For the CDR3, the DNA is TGTGCCAGCAGTTACTCGTCGGGGGGGGTGGAGCAGTACTTC.

The genes are TRBV27 and TRBJ1-2; D is perhaps TRBD1 (6 bases). V lost 6 bases and J lost 7, with 12 bases in between. From germline, CDR1 is MNHEY and CDR2 SMNVEV (reference sequence). The CDR3 sequence is 12 residues long. CDR3 in amino acids: CASRTYRVGYTF. For the CDR3, the DNA is TGTGCCAGCAGGACTTACAGGGTTGGCTACACCTTC.

The chain couples TRBV5-6 to TRBJ2-7; D is possibly TRBD1 (6 bases). This CDR3 is 15 amino acids long. Germline V gene lookup returns CDR1 SGHDT and CDR2 YYEEEE. V lost 0 bases to trimming and J lost 4 bases, with 14 bases between them. CDR3 DNA: TGTGCCAGCAGCTTGGCCAGGGGTAGGAATTACGAGCAGTACTTC. As protein: CASSLARGRNYEQYF.

The chain joins TRBV29-1 to TRBJ1-5, with 7 bases lining up with TRBD1. The trim removed 5 bases at V and 7 bases at J, leaving 5 bases unmatched. The CDR3 loop spans 12 amino acids. Germline CDR1 SQVTM, CDR2 ANQGSEA. CDR3 in DNA: TGCAGCGTTACGACAGGGCGGCAGCCCCAGCATTTT. It specifies CSVTTGRQPQHF. Using reference TRBV29-1 and TRBJ1-5 for the parts outside the CDR3, the full variable domain is SAVISQKPSRDICQRGTSLTIQCQVDSQVTMMFWYRQQPGQSLTLIATANQGSEATYESGFVIDKFPISRPNLTFSTLTVSNMSPEDSSIYLCSVTTGRQPQHFGDGTRLSIL.

The genes are TRBV27 and TRBJ1-2, with a weak D call TRBD1 (6 bases). Germline V lookup: CDR1 MNHEY, CDR2 SMNVEV (reference sequence). The CDR3 contains 12 residues. V lost 6 bases to trimming and J lost 4 bases, with 9 bases between them. The CDR3 loop is CASSPDSYGYTF. CDR3 in DNA: TGTGCCAGCAGCCCGGACAGCTATGGCTACACCTTC.

This chain joins TRBV6-5 and TRBJ2-7, with 8 nucleotides matching TRBD2. V was pared by 6 bases and J by 2 bases, with 9 bases of the junction left unmatched. The germline CDR1 and CDR2 sequences are MNHEY and SVGAGI. The CDR3 length is 15 residues. CDR3 sequence: CASSRPPGLAYEQYF. The DNA for the CDR3 is TGTGCCAGCAGCCGCCCTCCGGGACTAGCCTACGAGCAGTACTTC.

The chain couples TRBV6-5 to TRBJ2-7, with a weak D call TRBD1 (6 bases). The V and J ends lost 11 bases and 0 bases respectively, with 14 bases between them. CDR1 is MNHEY and CDR2 is SVGAGI in the germline V gene. This CDR3 contains 13 residues. The CDR3 region has the DNA TGTGCCTCCAGGGGCGCGGTCTCCTACGAGCAGTACTTC. Its protein product is CASRGAVSYEQYF.

V and J are TRBV6-5 and TRBJ2-3, with D maybe TRBD1 (6 bases). Trimming took off 8 bases at V and 2 bases at J, with 14 bases between the two ends. The germline gives CDR1 MNHEY, CDR2 SVGAGI. The CDR3 spans 14 residues. The CDR3 nucleotides are TGTGCCAGCGAGAGGGACAAGCACACAGATACGCAGTATTTT. Protein product: CASERDKHTDTQYF.

The rearrangement joins TRBV2 to TRBJ2-3; 13 positions agree with TRBD2. The ends lost 6 bases at V and 0 bases at J; junction bases unmatched: 6. CDR3 length: 17 residues. Germline CDR1 and CDR2: SNHLY and FYNNEI. CDR3 loop: CASRDTSGRGSTDTQYF. The CDR3 DNA reads TGTGCCAGCAGGGACACTAGCGGGAGGGGGAGCACAGATACGCAGTATTTT.

The chain links TRBV6-7 to TRBJ2-7; 12 bases map to TRBD1. TRBV6-7 belongs to the ORF category, with a function that is uncertain. V dropped 2 bases and J dropped 5; count of bases not matched to a gene: 7. The CDR3 length is 16 residues. CDR3: CASSYLGQGARDEQYF. The CDR3 DNA sequence: TGTGCCAGCAGTTACCTGGGACAGGGGGCGCGTGACGAGCAGTACTTC.

The rearrangement joins TRBV4-1 to TRBJ2-1; 12 positions agree with TRBD1. This CDR3 is 15 amino acids long. Germline assignment: CDR1 MGHRA and CDR2 YSYEKL. V lost 4 bases to trimming and J lost 8 bases; unmatched junction nucleotides: 6. The CDR3 sequence: CASSLGTGGFYEQFF. In nucleotides, the CDR3 is TGCGCCAGCAGCCTCGGGACAGGGGGCTTCTATGAGCAGTTCTTC.

The chain combines TRBV6-5 with TRBJ2-1; D is uncertain. CDR3 size: 15 residues. Per the germline V gene, CDR1 is MNHEY and CDR2 is SVGAGI. Trimming cost V 0 bases and J 1 base, with 7 bases left between them. The CDR3 here is CASSYSEQSYNEQFF. CDR3 sequence (DNA): TGTGCCAGCAGTTACTCAGAACAGTCCTACAATGAGCAGTTCTTC.

V and J are TRBV2 and TRBJ2-4; 7 nucleotides line up with TRBD2. Germline CDR1 SNHLY, CDR2 FYNNEI. The CDR3 is made up of 16 amino acids. The trim removed 8 bases at V and 4 bases at J, leaving 14 bases unmatched. The CDR3, as DNA: TGTGCCAGCTCAAAATCCAAGCGGGATCAAAAAAACATTCAGTACTTC. Translated, it gives CASSKSKRDQKNIQYF.

The chain is built from TRBV6-6 and TRBJ1-6; TRBD1 might be the D (6 bases). V was trimmed by 7 bases and J by 7 bases, leaving 11 bases between them. This CDR3 is built from 13 residues. CDR1 MNHNY and CDR2 SVGAGI come from the germline V gene (reference sequence). CDR3: CASMGRGNSPLHF. Written as DNA, the CDR3 is TGTGCCAGCATGGGGAGGGGGAATTCACCCCTCCACTTT.

The gene calls are TRBV18 and TRBJ2-1, with D maybe TRBD2 (6 bases). Germline assignment: CDR1 KGHSH and CDR2 LQKENI. This CDR3 comprises 12 residues. The germline V and J ends were trimmed by 6 bases and 9 bases, with 12 bases remaining between them. Written as DNA, the CDR3 is TGTGCCAGCTCTTCAGGGCGGGGTGAGCAGTTCTTC. It encodes CASSSGRGEQFF. The full variable domain, its missing parts supplied by reference TRBV18 and TRBJ2-1, is NAGVMQNPRHLVRRRGQEARLRCSPMKGHSHVYWYRQLPEEGLKFMVYLQKENIIDESGMPKERFSAEFPKEGPSILRIQQVVRGDSAAYFCASSSGRGEQFFGPGTRLTVL.

The chain employs TRBV5-6 and TRBJ2-5; 7 positions agree with TRBD2. V dropped 3 bases and J dropped 4; count of bases not matched to a gene: 3. The CDR3 covers 13 residues. CDR1 SGHDT and CDR2 YYEEEE come from the germline V gene. CDR3: CASSYWGGETQYF. In DNA form, the CDR3 reads TGTGCCAGCAGCTATTGGGGGGGAGAGACCCAGTACTTC.

The chain employs TRBV4-2 and TRBJ2-5, with 10 bases lining up with TRBD2. From germline, CDR1 is LGHNA and CDR2 YNFKEQ. V gave up 1 base and J gave up 7 bases; unmatched junction bases: 6. The CDR3 runs to 15 residues. CDR3 sequence (DNA): TGTGCCAGCAGCCAAGTAGCGGGAGGAAGCGGGACCCAGTACTTC. Its protein product is CASSQVAGGSGTQYF.

This chain uses TRBV11-1 with TRBJ1-5, with 9 bases identical to TRBD1. This CDR3 comprises 16 residues. CDR1 is SGHAT and CDR2 is FQDESV in the germline V gene (reference sequence). Germline trimming cut 5 bases from V and 4 bases from J; bases unmatched to any gene: 9. In DNA form, the CDR3 reads TGTGCCAGCAGCCTAACAGGGGGCGGCGTTAATCAGCCCCAGCATTTT. Protein sequence: CASSLTGGGVNQPQHF.

V gene TRBV5-1 combines with J gene TRBJ2-1; 13 bases are a match to TRBD2. This CDR3 is 21 amino acids long. Germline CDR1 SGHRS, CDR2 YFSETQ. V trimming: 0 bases; J trimming: 0 bases; junction bases outside the gene matches: 12. The CDR3 spells CASSLGGRTSGRIGSYNEQFF. Here the CDR3 DNA reads TGCGCCAGCAGCTTGGGTGGTCGGACTAGCGGGAGAATCGGCTCCTACAATGAGCAGTTCTTC.

CDR3 bases: TGTGCCAGCTCACCCGGGACAGGGGCGACATCATTGCCCCAGCATTTT. Amino acid sequence: CASSPGTGATSLPQHF. V gene TRBV18 combines with J gene TRBJ1-5, with 10 bases identical to TRBD1. J lost 9 bases, V lost 3 bases, and 11 bases had no gene match. This CDR3 region has 16 residues. The germline V gene encodes CDR1 KGHSH and CDR2 LQKENI.

This clone was counted only a few times. The chain recombines TRBV7-8 with TRBJ2-5; possibly TRBD1 for D (6 bases). In germline, CDR1 is SGHVS, CDR2 FQNEAQ. The CDR3 runs 16 residues. V lost 1 base and J 2 bases, leaving 14 bases between the germline ends. CDR3 bases: TGTGCCAGCAGCTTAGGGGCGGCAGGGGTACAAGAGACCCAGTACTTC. It is translated as CASSLGAAGVQETQYF.

This chain joins TRBV3-1 (or the pseudogene TRBV3-2) and TRBJ1-1, with D perhaps matching TRBD1 (6 bases). The germline V and J ends were trimmed by 11 bases and 4 bases, with 8 bases remaining between them. The CDR3 spans 10 residues. Germline CDR1 reads LGHDT; CDR2 reads YNNKEL (reference sequence). CDR3 in amino acids: CAAGATEAFF. The DNA of the CDR3 is TGTGCCGCAGGGGCCACTGAAGCTTTCTTT.